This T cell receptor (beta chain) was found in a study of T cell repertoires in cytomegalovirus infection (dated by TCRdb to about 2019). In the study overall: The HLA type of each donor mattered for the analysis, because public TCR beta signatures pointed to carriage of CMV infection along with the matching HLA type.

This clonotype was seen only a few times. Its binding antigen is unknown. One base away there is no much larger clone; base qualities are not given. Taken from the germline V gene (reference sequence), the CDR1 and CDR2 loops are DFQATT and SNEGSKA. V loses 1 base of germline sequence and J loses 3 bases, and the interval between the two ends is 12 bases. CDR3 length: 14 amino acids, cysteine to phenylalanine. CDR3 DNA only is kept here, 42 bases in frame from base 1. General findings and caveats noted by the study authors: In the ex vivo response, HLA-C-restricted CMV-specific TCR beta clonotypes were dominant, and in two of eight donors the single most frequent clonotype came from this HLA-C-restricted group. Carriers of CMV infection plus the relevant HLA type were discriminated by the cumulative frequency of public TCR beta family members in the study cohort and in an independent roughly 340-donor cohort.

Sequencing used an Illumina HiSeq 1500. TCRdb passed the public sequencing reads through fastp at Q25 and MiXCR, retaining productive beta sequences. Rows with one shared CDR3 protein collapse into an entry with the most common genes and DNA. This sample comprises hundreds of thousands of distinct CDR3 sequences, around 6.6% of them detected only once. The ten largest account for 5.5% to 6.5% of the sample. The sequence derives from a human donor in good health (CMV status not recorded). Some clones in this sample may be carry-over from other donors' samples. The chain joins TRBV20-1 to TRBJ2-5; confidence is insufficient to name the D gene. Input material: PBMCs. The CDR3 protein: CSARAGQVKETQYF. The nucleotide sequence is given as TGCAGTGCTAGAGCGGGCCAGGTGAAAGAGACCCAGTACTTC.